This T cell receptor beta chain originates from a study of cytomegalovirus exposure and HLA in healthy donors. Study overall: The roughly 120 validation repertoires and the roughly 700 first-cohort repertoires shared a platform, a later analysis reported.

Clones were sequenced by immunoSEQ multiplex PCR, and TCRdb holds only the in-frame ones, with some missing. Here the sample spans over 200,000 clones, more than 75% being singletons. Germline V gene lookup returns CDR1 SNHLY and CDR2 FYNNEI. The CDR3 runs 14 residues. V shed 5 bases, J shed 10 bases, and the junction held 11 bases outside the gene matches. This clone was counted a single time. Sequenced: PBMCs. The chain employs TRBV2 and TRBJ1-1, with TRBD1 matching 9 bases. This TCR came from a woman under 30 in good health and CMV-seropositive. CDR3: CASSFFRQGEGAFF. In DNA form, the CDR3 reads TGTGCCAGCAGTTTCTTCCGACAGGGGGAGGGAGCTTTCTTT.